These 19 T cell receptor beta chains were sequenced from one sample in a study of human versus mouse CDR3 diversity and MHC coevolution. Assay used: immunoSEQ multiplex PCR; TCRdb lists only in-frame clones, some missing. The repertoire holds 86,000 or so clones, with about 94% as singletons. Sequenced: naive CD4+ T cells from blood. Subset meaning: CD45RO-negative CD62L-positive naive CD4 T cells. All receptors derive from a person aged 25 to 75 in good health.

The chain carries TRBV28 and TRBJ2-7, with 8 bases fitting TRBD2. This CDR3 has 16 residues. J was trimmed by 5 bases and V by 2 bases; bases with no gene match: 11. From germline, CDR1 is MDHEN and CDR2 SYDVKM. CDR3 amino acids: CASSLVSGTRLDEQYF. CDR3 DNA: TGTGCCAGCAGTTTAGTCTCCGGGACTAGATTGGACGAGCAGTACTTC. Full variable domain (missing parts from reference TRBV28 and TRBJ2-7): DVKVTQSSRYLVKRTGEKVFLECVQDMDHENMFWYRQDPGLGLRLIYFSYDVKMKEKGDIPEGYSVSREKKERFSLILESASTNQTSMYLCASSLVSGTRLDEQYFGPGTRLTVT.

The CDR3 bases are TGTGCCAGTAGTATAGATGGGACAGGGCCCAATGAGCAGTTCTTC. This codes for CASSIDGTGPNEQFF. The chain joins TRBV19 to TRBJ2-1, with 9 bases aligning to TRBD1. Germline values: CDR1 LNHDA, CDR2 SQIVND (reference sequence). CDR3 size: 15 residues. The V segment lost 0 bases and the J segment 6 bases; nucleotides outside the gene matches: 3.

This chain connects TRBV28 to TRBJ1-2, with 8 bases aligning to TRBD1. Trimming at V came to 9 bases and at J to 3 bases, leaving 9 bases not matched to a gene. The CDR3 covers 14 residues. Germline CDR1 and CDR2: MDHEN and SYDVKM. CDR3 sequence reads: CASRKTGAYYGYTF. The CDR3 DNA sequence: TGTGCCAGTCGAAAGACAGGGGCGTACTATGGCTACACCTTC.

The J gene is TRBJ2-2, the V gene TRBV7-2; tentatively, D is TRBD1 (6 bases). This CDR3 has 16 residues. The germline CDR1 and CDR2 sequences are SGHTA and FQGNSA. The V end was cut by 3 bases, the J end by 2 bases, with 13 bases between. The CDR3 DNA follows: TGTGCCAGCAGCTTGGCCGGACAGCCCAACACCGGGGAGCTGTTTTTT. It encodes CASSLAGQPNTGELFF.

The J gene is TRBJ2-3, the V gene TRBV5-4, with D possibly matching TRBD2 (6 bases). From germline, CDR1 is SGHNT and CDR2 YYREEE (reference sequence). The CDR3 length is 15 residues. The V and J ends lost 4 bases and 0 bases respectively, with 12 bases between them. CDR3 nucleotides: TGTGCCAGCAGCAAAGGACGGGGGAGCACAGATACGCAGTATTTT. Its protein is CASSKGRGSTDTQYF.

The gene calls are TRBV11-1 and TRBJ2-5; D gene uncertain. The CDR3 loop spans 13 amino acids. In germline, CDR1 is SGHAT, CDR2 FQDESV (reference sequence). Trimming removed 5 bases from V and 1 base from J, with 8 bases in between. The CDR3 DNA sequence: TGTGCCAGCAGCCCACATCTCCAAGAGACCCAGTACTTC. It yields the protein CASSPHLQETQYF.

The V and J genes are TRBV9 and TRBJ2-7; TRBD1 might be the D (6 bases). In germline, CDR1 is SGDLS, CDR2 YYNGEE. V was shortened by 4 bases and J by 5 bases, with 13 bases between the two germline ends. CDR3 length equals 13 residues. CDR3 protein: CASSTGQPNEQYF. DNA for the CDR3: TGTGCCAGCAGCACCGGACAGCCAAACGAGCAGTACTTC.

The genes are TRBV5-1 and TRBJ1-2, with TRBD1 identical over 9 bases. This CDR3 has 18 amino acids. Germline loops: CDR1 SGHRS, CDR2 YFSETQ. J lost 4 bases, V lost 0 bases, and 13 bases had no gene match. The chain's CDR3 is CASSLATTGGLGSYGYTF. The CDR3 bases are TGCGCCAGCAGCTTGGCCACAACAGGGGGCTTGGGGAGCTATGGCTACACCTTC.

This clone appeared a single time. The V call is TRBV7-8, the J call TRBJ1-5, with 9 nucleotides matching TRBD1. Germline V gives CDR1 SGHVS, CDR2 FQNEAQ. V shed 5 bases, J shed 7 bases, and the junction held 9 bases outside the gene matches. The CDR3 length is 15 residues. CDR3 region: CASSPDRGVRQPQHF. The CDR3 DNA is TGTGCCAGCAGCCCGGACAGGGGAGTACGCCAGCCCCAGCATTTT.

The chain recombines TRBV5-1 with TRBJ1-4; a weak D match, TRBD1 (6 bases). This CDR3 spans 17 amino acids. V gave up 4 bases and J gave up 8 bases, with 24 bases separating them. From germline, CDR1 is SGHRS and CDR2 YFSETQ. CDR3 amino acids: CASSAQSGGALLEKLFF. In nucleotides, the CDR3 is TGCGCCAGCAGCGCCCAATCGGGGGGGGCTCTCTTGGAAAAACTGTTTTTT.

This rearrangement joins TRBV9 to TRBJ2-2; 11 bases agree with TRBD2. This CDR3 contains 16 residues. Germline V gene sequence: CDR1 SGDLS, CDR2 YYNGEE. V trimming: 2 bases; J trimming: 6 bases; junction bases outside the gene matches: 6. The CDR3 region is CASSVSSGGAPGELFF. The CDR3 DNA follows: TGTGCCAGCAGCGTGAGTAGCGGGGGGGCCCCCGGGGAGCTGTTTTTT.

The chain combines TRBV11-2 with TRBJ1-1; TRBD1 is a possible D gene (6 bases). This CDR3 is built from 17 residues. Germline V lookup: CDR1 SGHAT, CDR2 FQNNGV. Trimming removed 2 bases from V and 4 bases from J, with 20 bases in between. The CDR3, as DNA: TGTGCCAGCAGCTTAACCTTGACAGGCGGCTTGAGCACTGAAGCTTTCTTT. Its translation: CASSLTLTGGLSTEAFF.

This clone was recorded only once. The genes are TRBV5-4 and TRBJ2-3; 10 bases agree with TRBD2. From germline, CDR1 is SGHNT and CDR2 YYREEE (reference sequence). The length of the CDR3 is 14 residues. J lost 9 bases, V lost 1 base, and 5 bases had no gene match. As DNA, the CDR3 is TGTGCCAGCAGCTTGCGGCTAGCGGGAGTAACGCAGTATTTT. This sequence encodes CASSLRLAGVTQYF.

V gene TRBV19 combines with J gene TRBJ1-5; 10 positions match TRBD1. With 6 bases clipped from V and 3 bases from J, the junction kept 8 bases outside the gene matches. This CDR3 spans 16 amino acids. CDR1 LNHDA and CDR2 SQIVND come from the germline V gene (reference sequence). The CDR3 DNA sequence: TGTGCCAGTAGCCTCCGGGACAGGGGACCCAATCAGCCCCAGCATTTT. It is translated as CASSLRDRGPNQPQHF.

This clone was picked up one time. CDR3 DNA sequence: TGTGCCAGCAGTCCGGACAGGCAGACGCCCCAGCATTTT. Translating it yields CASSPDRQTPQHF. This rearrangement joins TRBV2 to TRBJ1-5; 7 bases fit TRBD1. The CDR3 contains 13 residues. The germline V gene encodes CDR1 SNHLY and CDR2 FYNNEI. V was clipped by 5 bases and J by 9 bases; unmatched bases: 7.

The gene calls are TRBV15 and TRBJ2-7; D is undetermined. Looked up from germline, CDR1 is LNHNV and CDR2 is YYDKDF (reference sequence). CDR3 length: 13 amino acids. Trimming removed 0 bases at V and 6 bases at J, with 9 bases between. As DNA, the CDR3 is TGTGCCACCAGCAGAGATTTTGGCGGCGAGCAGTACTTC. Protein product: CATSRDFGGEQYF.

The CDR3 sequence: CASSPNLAGGRNEQFF. The CDR3 coding sequence is TGTGCCAGCAGCCCAAATCTAGCGGGAGGAAGGAATGAGCAGTTCTTC. The rearrangement uses TRBV7-3 and TRBJ2-1, with 11 bases that match TRBD2. The CDR3 extends over 16 amino acids. CDR1 and CDR2 (germline): SGHTA, FQGTGA. Trimming removed 5 bases from V and 7 bases from J; junction bases left unmatched: 10.

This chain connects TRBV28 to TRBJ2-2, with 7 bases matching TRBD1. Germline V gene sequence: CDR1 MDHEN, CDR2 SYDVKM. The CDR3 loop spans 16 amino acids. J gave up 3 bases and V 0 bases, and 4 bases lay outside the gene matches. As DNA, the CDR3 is TGTGCCAGCAGTTTATGGGGGGACAGCCACACCGGGGAGCTGTTTTTT. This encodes CASSLWGDSHTGELFF.

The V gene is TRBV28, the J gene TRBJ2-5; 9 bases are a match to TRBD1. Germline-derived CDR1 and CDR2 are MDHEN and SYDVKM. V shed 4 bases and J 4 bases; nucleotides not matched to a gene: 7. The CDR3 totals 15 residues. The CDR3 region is CASSYYGTGTETQYF. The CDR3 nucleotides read TGTGCCAGCAGTTACTACGGGACAGGGACAGAGACCCAGTACTTC.